This T cell receptor (beta chain) is from a study of shared clonotypes between healthy human individuals. For this clone: A read error may be the cause here, since a much bigger clone is one base away.

Assay used: immunoSEQ multiplex PCR; TCRdb lists only in-frame clones, some missing. The top ten hold about 1.7% of the sample, which has around 700,000 clones, around 67% seen once. The germline CDR1 and CDR2 sequences are SEHNR and FQNEAQ (reference sequence). The CDR3 totals 11 residues. Trimming left V 8 bases short and J 2 bases short, with 7 bases between. The source material was memory CD4+ T cells sorted from blood. Subset specified: CD45RA-negative fraction. The sequence was obtained from a woman under 40 in good health. The chain links TRBV7-9 to TRBJ2-7; D uncertain. This CDR3 reads CASSSTYEQYF. CDR3 coding DNA: TGTGCCAGCTCTTCGACCTACGAGCAGTACTTC.